These 5 T cell receptor beta chains came from one sample sequenced in a study of shared clonotypes between healthy human individuals. Libraries were prepared by immunoSEQ multiplex PCR; TCRdb keeps only in-frame clonotypes and omits some of them. The sample carries some 500,000 clones, 75% to 80% recorded once. The source material was PBMCs. The receptors shown here come from a woman in her thirties or forties in good health. Some clones in this sample may be carry-over from other donors' samples.

The chain has TRBV6-6 and TRBJ2-2; D is unresolved. Per germline, CDR1 MNHNY and CDR2 SVGAGI (reference sequence). Between the trimmed V and J ends, which lost 4 bases and 5 bases, there was a span of 8 bases. The CDR3 covers 13 residues. The CDR3 spells CASSLDRTGELFF. The CDR3 nucleotides read TGTGCCAGCAGTTTGGACCGTACCGGGGAGCTGTTTTTT.

This chain connects TRBV29-1 to TRBJ2-1; 14 bases are shared with TRBD2. CDR3 length: 15 residues. Per germline, CDR1 SQVTM and CDR2 ANQGSEA. The V segment lost 4 bases and the J segment 15 bases; nucleotides outside the gene matches: 14. DNA for the CDR3: TGCAGCGTTGCTGACCAGGGACTAGCGGGAGAAGTCACGTTCTTC. This gives the protein CSVADQGLAGEVTFF.

This sequence joins TRBV10-3 and TRBJ1-1; no clear D gene. There are 14 residues in the CDR3. The germline V and J ends were trimmed by 7 bases and 1 base, with 13 bases remaining between them. The germline V gene has CDR1 ENHRY and CDR2 SYGVKD. Here the CDR3 DNA reads TGTGCCATCACCGACTCCTTAGGGAACACTGAAGCTTTCTTT. Its translation: CAITDSLGNTEAFF.

The chain has TRBV19 and TRBJ1-5, with D perhaps TRBD1 (5 bases). V lost 5 bases to trimming and J lost 2 bases, with 13 bases between them. Germline assignment: CDR1 LNHDA and CDR2 SQIVND (reference sequence). The length of the CDR3 is 15 residues. The CDR3 DNA reads TGTGCCAGTAGTGTCCAGGGCTACGGCAATCAGCCCCAGCATTTT. As protein: CASSVQGYGNQPQHF.

This clone was counted at least ten times. The CDR3 DNA reads as TGTGCCTGGAGTAGATCCCGGACAGCCCTATCAGGAAACACCATATATTTT. Translated: CAWSRSRTALSGNTIYF. The chain employs TRBV30 and TRBJ1-3; possibly TRBD1 for D (6 bases). Germline assignment: CDR1 GTSNPN and CDR2 SVGIG (reference sequence). This CDR3 has 17 amino acids. Between the trimmed V and J ends, which lost 2 bases and 4 bases, there was a span of 21 bases.